This is a list of T cell receptor beta chains from one sample in a study of OX40 agonist ivuxolimab in advanced cancers. Here immunoSEQ multiplex PCR was the method, and the copy in TCRdb shows in-frame clones only, minus some. In the table there are 96,000 or so clones, 84% of which are singletons. The source material was CD4+ or CD8+ T cells sorted from blood, sampled in a trial of the OX40 agonist ivuxolimab. The origin of the receptors is an adult with an advanced solid tumor such as melanoma, head and neck, liver or kidney cancer. Both conserved end residues are part of each CDR3. The D gene is left open where the match is weak. Clone size appears in some rows only: once, few, many, or a class for an expanded clone.

d_call	j_call	clone_size	v_call	cdr3_nt	cdr3_aa
NA	TRBJ1-2	NA	TRBV6-1	TGTGCCAGCAGTGAAGCCGGCAGCTATGGCTACACCTTC	CASSEAGSYGYTF
NA	TRBJ2-3	NA	TRBV18	TGTGCCAGCTCCCCTACCGGTGCGGGGACAGATACGCAGTATTTT	CASSPTGAGTDTQYF
NA	TRBJ2-4	NA	TRBV7-9	TGTGCCAGCAGCTTATACCTGGGGGGCGAGGACATTCAGTACTTC	CASSLYLGGEDIQYF
NA	TRBJ1-5	NA	TRBV5-1	TGCGCCAGCAGCCTAGGGGGTTTGCGCAATCAGCCCCAGCATTTT	CASSLGGLRNQPQHF
TRBD2	TRBJ2-7	NA	TRBV5-1	TGCGCCAGCAGCTCCCGGGGGGTGGGCGAGCAGTACTTC	CASSSRGVGEQYF
NA	TRBJ1-5	NA	TRBV5-1	TGCGCCAGCAGTCCCGGCCTCAATCAGCCCCAGCATTTT	CASSPGLNQPQHF
TRBD1	TRBJ2-5	NA	TRBV14	TGTGCCAGCAGCCAACAGACAGGGGGCCTCACTCAGTACTTC	CASSQQTGGLTQYF
TRBD2	TRBJ2-3	NA	TRBV30	TGTGCCTGGACCGTGGGAGCGGGGGGGTCAGATACGCAGTATTTT	CAWTVGAGGSDTQYF
TRBD2	TRBJ2-1	NA	TRBV27	TGTGCCAGCAGTTTAATTCCAGCGGGAGGATACAATGAGCAGTTCTTC	CASSLIPAGGYNEQFF
NA	TRBJ1-2	NA	TRBV11-2	TGTGCCAGCAGCACTCAGGGTTACTATGGCTACACCTTC	CASSTQGYYGYTF
TRBD2	TRBJ2-3	NA	TRBV15	TGTGCCACCAGAAGCGGGGGGGGAGATACGCAGTATTTT	CATRSGGGDTQYF
TRBD1	TRBJ2-7	NA	TRBV19	TGTGCCAGTGCCTCGGGCGGGACAGGGGCCTACGAGCAGTACTTC	CASASGGTGAYEQYF
TRBD2	TRBJ2-2	once	TRBV19	TGTGCCAGTAGTGCGCGGGGGTCTACCGGGGAGCTGTTTTTT	CASSARGSTGELFF
TRBD1	TRBJ1-2	NA	TRBV19	TGTGCCAGTAGTAGCACAGGGGTCTCTGGCTACACCTTC	CASSSTGVSGYTF
NA	TRBJ1-4	NA	TRBV18	TGTGCCAGCTCACCGGAACAGGGAGGTGAAAAACTGTTTTTT	CASSPEQGGEKLFF
NA	TRBJ1-3	NA	TRBV6-6	TGTGCCAGCAGGAGACAGACCTCTGGAAACACCATATATTTT	CASRRQTSGNTIYF
NA	TRBJ1-3	NA	TRBV5-8	TGTGCCAGCAGCCTACCGGGAAACACCATATATTTT	CASSLPGNTIYF
NA	TRBJ1-2	NA	TRBV2	TGTGCCAGCAATCAAGATGGGGTCGGCTACACCTTC	CASNQDGVGYTF
NA	TRBJ2-3	NA	TRBV6-5	TGTGCCAGCAGTCTAGGGTTTAACACAGATACGCAGTATTTT	CASSLGFNTDTQYF
TRBD2	TRBJ2-2	NA	TRBV7-9	TGTGCCAGCAGCTTTCTGTCTAGCGGGGGGCCTAACACCGGGGAGCTGTTTTTT	CASSFLSSGGPNTGELFF
NA	TRBJ2-1	NA	TRBV7-2	TGTGCCAGCAGCTTGAGGCGGGGGCACAATGAGCAGTTCTTC	CASSLRRGHNEQFF
NA	TRBJ2-2	NA	TRBV19	TGTGCCAGTAGTATGTTCATCAGGGAGCTGTTTTTT	CASSMFIRELFF
NA	TRBJ1-2	NA	TRBV4-3	TGCGCCAGCAGCCGGTCGATGGTGGAACTCTCGCCCTATGGCTACACCTTC	CASSRSMVELSPYGYTF
NA	TRBJ2-5	NA	TRBV27	TGTGCCAGCAGGCTACAGGGCCAAGAGACCCAGTACTTC	CASRLQGQETQYF
NA	TRBJ1-1	few	TRBV9	TGTGCCAGCACCCGTCATTCGGACACTGAAGCTTTCTTT	CASTRHSDTEAFF
TRBD1	TRBJ2-7	NA	TRBV4-1	TGCGCCAGCAGCCAAGAGGAAAGGGGGCGCCCCTACGAGCAGTACTTC	CASSQEERGRPYEQYF
NA	TRBJ1-5	NA	TRBV6-1	TGTGCCAGCAGTGAAGCGCGGAGGGGCCGCCAGCCCCAGCATTTT	CASSEARRGRQPQHF
TRBD1	TRBJ1-2	NA	TRBV19	TGTGCCAGTAGTACACAGGGGGCGGGTGGCTACACCTTC	CASSTQGAGGYTF
TRBD1	TRBJ1-2	NA	TRBV29-1	TGCAGCGTTGAGGGACAGGTCTATGGCTACACCTTC	CSVEGQVYGYTF
NA	TRBJ2-3	once	TRBV5-6	TGTGCCAGCAGCTTGCTAGTCGGTTACACAGATACGCAGTATTTT	CASSLLVGYTDTQYF
NA	TRBJ2-7	NA	TRBV5-1	TGCGCCAGCCGACCGGGGGGCGGGGACGCAGCCTACGAGCAGTACTTC	CASRPGGGDAAYEQYF
NA	TRBJ2-7	NA	TRBV5-8	TGTGCCAGCAGCTTTAGGCGAGGCAGGACCTACGAGCAGTACTTC	CASSFRRGRTYEQYF
NA	TRBJ1-2	few	TRBV6-1	TGTGCCAGCAGTGAAAACGAGAAGGGGGGCTACACCTTC	CASSENEKGGYTF
NA	TRBJ2-2	NA	TRBV7-6	TGTGCCAGCAGCCTCACAGGGAACACCGGGGAGCTGTTTTTT	CASSLTGNTGELFF
TRBD1	TRBJ2-2	once	TRBV18	TGTGCCAGCTCGATACGTCCGGGACAGGGCTACCCCGGGGAGCTGTTTTTT	CASSIRPGQGYPGELFF
NA	TRBJ2-3	NA	TRBV9	TGTGCCAGCAGCGAGGACCCGGGGGTAAGCGCAGATACGCAGTATTTT	CASSEDPGVSADTQYF
NA	TRBJ2-1	NA	TRBV7-2	TGTGCCAGCAGCTTTCCCTACAATGAGCAGTTCTTC	CASSFPYNEQFF
TRBD2	TRBJ2-1	NA	TRBV7-9	TGTGCCAGCAGCTCTACCGGGACTAGCGGGAGTTGGTTCTTC	CASSSTGTSGSWFF
NA	TRBJ2-7	NA	TRBV9	TGTGCCAGCAGCGTAGAAGGGTTGAGCTACGAGCAGTACTTC	CASSVEGLSYEQYF
NA	TRBJ2-3	NA	TRBV14	TGTGCCAGCAGCCGCACAGGGAGGGTTACGCAGTATTTT	CASSRTGRVTQYF
NA	TRBJ1-2	NA	TRBV18	TGTGCCAGCTCAGACGACAGCCGTTACTATGGCTACACCTTC	CASSDDSRYYGYTF
NA	TRBJ1-4	NA	TRBV10-3	TGTGCCATCAGTGACCAACCAACTAATGAAAAACTGTTTTTT	CAISDQPTNEKLFF
NA	TRBJ2-1	NA	TRBV7-7	TGTGCCAGCAGCCCGACTGGTGTGGGAGTCGGTGAGCAGTTCTTC	CASSPTGVGVGEQFF
NA	TRBJ1-2	NA	TRBV6-1	TGTGCCAGCAGTGAAGGGTCAGGTCGTGATGGCTACACCTTC	CASSEGSGRDGYTF